The 23 T cell receptor beta chains given below trace back to one sample, sequenced in a study of a mutant IDH1 vaccine in newly diagnosed glioma. Which antigens these TCRs recognize remains unknown. TCRdb keeps only in-frame clones here, not all; method: immunoSEQ multiplex PCR. The sample includes about 50,000 clones, around 80% of them seen just once. Time point defined: week 35, safety follow-up. Vaccination comprised doses that each held 300 ug of mutant IDH1 20-mer peptide, plus topical imiquimod. This material consisted of PBMCs, taken from a glioma patient whose treatment included an IDH1 peptide vaccine. The source of these receptors is a man aged 35 to 55 with glioma.

V is TRBV15 and J is TRBJ1-2; 9 bases align to TRBD1. Germline CDR1 reads LNHNV; CDR2 reads YYDKDF (reference sequence). V lost 0 bases to trimming and J lost 3 bases; unmatched junction nucleotides: 5. This CDR3 is 16 amino acids long. CDR3 region: CATSRDGTGPYYGYTF. The CDR3 DNA sequence: TGTGCCACCAGCAGAGATGGGACAGGGCCCTACTATGGCTACACCTTC.

CDR3 protein: CASSNAPTYEQYV. CDR3 DNA sequence: TGTGCCAGCAGCAACGCTCCAACCTACGAGCAGTACGTC. J is TRBJ2-7 and V is TRBV21-1. TRBV21-1 is noted as a pseudogene. This CDR3 is 13 amino acids long.

This clone turned up a few times. The rearrangement uses TRBV18 and TRBJ1-5; 8 nucleotides line up with TRBD1. Trimming removed 6 bases from V and 0 bases from J; junction bases left unmatched: 7. The germline V gene has CDR1 KGHSH and CDR2 LQKENI. The CDR3 is 16 amino acids. The CDR3 nucleotides are TGTGCCAGCTCTCAGGGGGCTTCTCTTAGCAATCAGCCCCAGCATTTT. Encoded protein: CASSQGASLSNQPQHF. Variable domain in full (rest from reference TRBV18 and TRBJ1-5): NAGVMQNPRHLVRRRGQEARLRCSPMKGHSHVYWYRQLPEEGLKFMVYLQKENIIDESGMPKERFSAEFPKEGPSILRIQQVVRGDSAAYFCASSQGASLSNQPQHFGDGTRLSIL.

The CDR3 region is CSVAPTGTGKETQYF. The CDR3 DNA follows: TGCAGCGTCGCGCCAACCGGGACAGGGAAAGAGACCCAGTACTTC. J is TRBJ2-5 and V is TRBV29-1, with 9 bases that match TRBD1. The CDR3 has 15 residues. Trimming took 6 bases from V and 3 from J; bases not matched to a gene: 11. CDR1 is SQVTM and CDR2 is ANQGSEA in the germline V gene.

CDR3 coding DNA: TGTGCCAGCAGCTCCAAAAGGCGGGGAAGCTCCTACAATGAGCAGTTCTTC. Residues: CASSSKRRGSSYNEQFF. The chain uses TRBV7-8 and TRBJ2-1; D might be TRBD2 (6 bases). This CDR3 has 17 amino acids. The germline gives CDR1 SGHVS, CDR2 FQNEAQ. The germline V and J ends were trimmed by 4 bases and 0 bases, with 16 bases remaining between them.

This clone was seen once. The V gene is TRBV19, the J gene TRBJ2-1; no definite D call. The ends were cut back, 3 bases at V and 0 bases at J, with 9 bases in the middle. This CDR3 has 15 amino acids. CDR1 is LNHDA, CDR2 SQIVND, per germline (reference sequence). The CDR3 here is CASSMRTSSYNEQFF. In DNA, the CDR3 is TGTGCCAGTAGTATGAGGACGAGCTCCTACAATGAGCAGTTCTTC.

The sample holds one count of this clone. The gene calls are TRBV6-1 and TRBJ2-5; 11 nucleotides line up with TRBD2. The end of the DNA aligns better with TRBJ2-7, so the J call may be wrong. The germline CDR1 and CDR2 sequences are MNHNS and SASEGT. The CDR3 loop spans 15 amino acids. CDR3 amino acids: CASSEGLAASYEQYF. In DNA, the CDR3 is TGTGCCAGCAGTGAGGGACTAGCGGCCTCCTACGAGCAGTACTTC.

This clone is labeled medium-sized (0.01 to 0.1%). The V call is TRBV15, the J call TRBJ1-2, with D perhaps TRBD1 (5 bases). This CDR3 region has 13 residues. The germline gives CDR1 LNHNV, CDR2 YYDKDF (reference sequence). Trimming left V 5 bases short and J 7 bases short, with 14 bases between. CDR3 region: CATSSLAGGGYTF. The CDR3 nucleotides read TGTGCCACCAGCTCCCTTGCGGGGGGTGGCTACACCTTC. The full variable domain, its missing parts supplied by reference TRBV15 and TRBJ1-2, is DAMVIQNPRYQVTQFGKPVTLSCSQTLNHNVMYWYQQKSSQAPKLLFHYYDKDFNNEADTPDNFQSRRPNTSFCFLDIRSPGLGDTAMYLCATSSLAGGGYTFGSGTRLTVV.

The rearrangement uses TRBV6-5 and TRBJ2-1; TRBD2 aligns across 9 bases. The CDR3 contains 14 residues. After removal of 5 bases from V and 10 bases from J, the junction contained 9 bases not matched to a gene. Germline CDR1 reads MNHEY; CDR2 reads SVGAGI. The CDR3 bases are TGTGCCAGCAGTCATATAGCGGGAGCCAAGGAGCAGTTCTTC. Translated: CASSHIAGAKEQFF.

The chain combines TRBV10-3 with TRBJ1-6; maybe TRBD1 (6 bases). The length of the CDR3 is 15 residues. CDR1 ENHRY and CDR2 SYGVKD come from the germline V gene. Between the trimmed V and J ends, which lost 0 bases and 6 bases, there was a span of 9 bases. CDR3 residues: CAISESNRVNSPLHF. CDR3 coding DNA: TGTGCCATCAGTGAGTCAAACAGGGTTAATTCACCCCTCCACTTT.

The V gene is TRBV10-3, the J gene TRBJ2-2; D possibly corresponds to TRBD1 (5 bases). The V gene lost 7 bases and the J gene lost 7 bases, with 16 bases spanning the gap. The CDR3 totals 14 residues. Germline CDR1 is ENHRY and CDR2 is SYGVKD. The CDR3: CAINGAREIGELFF. CDR3 bases: TGTGCCATCAATGGGGCCAGGGAAATCGGGGAGCTGTTTTTT.

J is TRBJ1-5 and V is TRBV6-5, with D unclear. The germline V and J ends were trimmed by 11 bases and 7 bases, with 18 bases remaining between them. This CDR3 spans 13 amino acids. CDR1 and CDR2 (germline): MNHEY, SVGAGI. CDR3 sequence (DNA): TGTGCCTCCCAAATTAGCGGCGGCCAGCCCCAGCATTTT. Protein sequence: CASQISGGQPQHF.

The chain is built from TRBV14 and TRBJ2-7; 9 bases are a match to TRBD2. V dropped 4 bases and J dropped 5; count of bases not matched to a gene: 9. Germline V lookup: CDR1 SGHDN, CDR2 FVKESK. CDR3 size: 15 residues. CDR3 in amino acids: CASSPRVAGANEQYF. CDR3 DNA: TGTGCCAGCAGCCCAAGGGTAGCGGGAGCCAACGAGCAGTACTTC. Drawing the rest from reference TRBV14 and TRBJ2-7, the complete variable domain is EAGVTQFPSHSVIEKGQTVTLRCDPISGHDNLYWYRRVMGKEIKFLLHFVKESKQDESGMPNNRFLAERTGGTYSTLKVQPAELEDSGVYFCASSPRVAGANEQYFGPGTRLTVT.

The chain couples TRBV5-5 to TRBJ1-5; perhaps TRBD1 as D (6 bases). Trimming stripped 4 bases from V and 3 bases from J, with 14 bases between. Germline CDR1 is SGHKS and CDR2 is YYEKEE (reference sequence). The CDR3 contains 15 residues. The CDR3 loop reads CASSPGAPINQPQHF. In DNA, the CDR3 is TGTGCCAGCAGCCCAGGGGCCCCAATCAATCAGCCCCAGCATTTT.

This chain's CDR3 is CASSEVATQYF. In DNA form, the CDR3 reads TGTGCCAGCAGTGAAGTAGCCACCCAGTACTTC. The chain employs TRBV25-1 and TRBJ2-5; D uncertain. This CDR3 spans 11 amino acids. Germline CDR1 and CDR2: MGHDK and SYGVNS. V was trimmed by 2 bases and J by 8 bases, leaving 6 bases between them.

This clone was seen just once. The chain couples TRBV25-1 to TRBJ1-2, with a possible D match to TRBD1 (6 bases). This CDR3 is built from 12 residues. V gave up 8 bases and J gave up 5 bases, with 12 bases separating them. The germline gives CDR1 MGHDK, CDR2 SYGVNS. The CDR3 region is CASGWDTYGYTF. The CDR3 region has the DNA TGTGCCAGCGGTTGGGACACTTATGGCTACACCTTC.

A word on this clone: The sample has other DNA sequences that encode this CDR3 too. The genes are TRBV19 and TRBJ2-7; D not resolved. Germline V lookup: CDR1 LNHDA, CDR2 SQIVND (reference sequence). This CDR3 has 13 amino acids. V lost 1 base and J 1 base, leaving 5 bases between the germline ends. For the CDR3, the DNA is TGTGCCAGTAGTATAGGCGGATCCTACGAGCAGTACTTC. Translated: CASSIGGSYEQYF.

Only one count was recorded for this clone. The chain combines TRBV11-2 with TRBJ2-3, with D perhaps TRBD1 or TRBD2 (5 bases each). V was shortened by 4 bases and J by 5 bases, with 16 bases between the two germline ends. Germline V gives CDR1 SGHAT, CDR2 FQNNGV. The CDR3 runs to 15 residues. The CDR3 sequence is CASSSNFGTVDTQYF. The CDR3 region has the DNA TGTGCCAGCAGCTCCAACTTCGGGACGGTAGATACGCAGTATTTT.

The genes are TRBV6-1 and TRBJ1-5; tentatively, D is TRBD1 (6 bases). CDR1 MNHNS and CDR2 SASEGT come from the germline V gene. Trimming shortened V by 6 bases and J by 0 bases, and 12 bases separated the two germline ends. The CDR3 runs to 15 residues. The CDR3 protein is CASRPQGPSNQPQHF. The CDR3 bases are TGTGCCAGCAGACCCCAGGGGCCTAGCAATCAGCCCCAGCATTTT.

A remark on this clone: The same CDR3 is also encoded by other DNA sequences in this sample. The CDR3 sequence: CASNIDRENTEAFF. In DNA form, the CDR3 reads TGTGCCAGCAACATCGACAGGGAGAACACTGAAGCTTTCTTT. The V and J genes are TRBV6-5 and TRBJ1-1, with 7 bases identical to TRBD1. CDR1 MNHEY and CDR2 SVGAGI come from the germline V gene. The CDR3 contains 14 residues. V lost 7 bases, J lost 1 base, and 6 bases stayed unmatched.

The V and J genes are TRBV7-2 and TRBJ1-5, with 7 bases that match TRBD1. Looked up from germline, CDR1 is SGHTA and CDR2 is FQGNSA. This CDR3 is built from 15 residues. The trim removed 5 bases at V and 5 bases at J, leaving 9 bases unmatched. CDR3 DNA: TGTGCCAGCAGCCGTCGAGGGGGCGGGGATCAGCCCCAGCATTTT. Translation gives CASSRRGGGDQPQHF.

This chain uses TRBV27 with TRBJ1-3; D is undetermined. The CDR3 is made up of 14 amino acids. The V end lost 8 bases, the J end lost 0 bases, and 11 bases lay between the germline ends. Germline values: CDR1 MNHEY, CDR2 SMNVEV (reference sequence). CDR3 sequence: CASSKQISGNTIYF. The CDR3 DNA reads TGTGCCAGCTCTAAGCAAATCTCTGGAAACACCATATATTTT.

The chain joins TRBV10-3 to TRBJ2-5, with unresolved D. Per the germline V gene, CDR1 is ENHRY and CDR2 is SYGVKD. The CDR3 is 11 amino acids. Trimming took 0 bases from V and 5 from J, leaving 1 base between them. For the CDR3, the DNA is TGTGCCATCAGTGAGTCGGAGACCCAGTACTTC. Protein: CAISESETQYF.